This T cell receptor beta chain was obtained from a study of beta chain features in type 1 diabetes. Study-wide results and caveats: Among all four CD4+ subsets, Type 1 diabetes patients had TCRB CDR3s that were moderately but significantly shorter. Whether HLA type influences TCRB rearrangement remained unresolved here. An over-representation of cells with high TCR expression could result from cDNA sequencing. It was among patients, rather than healthy donors, that naive, central memory and Treg TCRB repertoires appeared more similar.

Regarding this clone: Its matching antigen is unknown.

Expressed TCRB transcripts got sequenced, as all isolated RNA was reverse transcribed. Profiled with immunoSEQ multiplex PCR; TCRdb holds only in-frame clones, not every one. The table lists a few hundred thousand clones, roughly a fifth of them singletons. The sample comprised naive CD4+ T cells from blood. The clonotype originates from a woman aged 18 to 35 in good health.

The CDR3 region has the DNA TGTGCCACCAGCAGAGCTCCGCGCGAAGAGCAGTTCTTC. It encodes CATSRAPREEQFF. This sequence joins TRBV15 and TRBJ2-1; no reliable D call. There are 13 residues in the CDR3. The V gene lost 1 base and the J gene lost 10 bases, with 11 bases spanning the gap. Germline-derived CDR1 and CDR2 are LNHNV and YYDKDF (reference sequence). Based on the CDR3 plus reference TRBV15 and TRBJ2-1, the full variable domain is DAMVIQNPRYQVTQFGKPVTLSCSQTLNHNVMYWYQQKSSQAPKLLFHYYDKDFNNEADTPDNFQSRRPNTSFCFLDIRSPGLGDTAMYLCATSRAPREEQFFGPGTRLTVL.